The following is a T cell receptor beta chain sequence with its context. Antigen: not known. This sample stems from a study of T-cell reconstitution after alpha-beta-depleted transplantation in children. Study-level results: A year had passed since transplant, and T-cell counts and diversity by then came mostly from newly produced T cells.

Unique molecular identifiers were built into the TCRbeta library. TCRdb used MiXCR to reprocess the PCR reads, holding one entry per CDR3 protein. The table lists approximately 300,000 distinct CDR3 sequences, approximately 10% of them singletons, with 23% in the top ten. With 5 bases removed from V and 12 bases from J, the gap between germline ends came to 14 bases. The CDR3 is 11 amino acids. CDR1 and CDR2 from the germline V gene are GTSNPN and SVGIG (reference sequence). The rearrangement uses TRBV30 and TRBJ2-1, with D tentatively TRBD2 (6 bases). The clonotype originates from a male patient between 2 and 15 years old who had a stem cell transplant for chronic granulomatous disease, so the T cells may come from the graft donor. Source: peripheral blood, taken 180 days after TCRalphabeta/CD19-depleted stem cell transplant. For the CDR3, the DNA is TGTGCCTGGCATGAGGGGACTGCGCAGTTCTTC. It is translated as CAWHEGTAQFF. Using reference TRBV30 and TRBJ2-1 for the parts outside the CDR3, the full variable domain is SQTIHQWPATLVQPVGSPLSLECTVEGTSNPNLYWYRQAAGRGLQLLFYSVGIGQISSEVPQNLSASRPQDRQFILSSKKLLLSDSGFYLCAWHEGTAQFFGPGTRLTVL.